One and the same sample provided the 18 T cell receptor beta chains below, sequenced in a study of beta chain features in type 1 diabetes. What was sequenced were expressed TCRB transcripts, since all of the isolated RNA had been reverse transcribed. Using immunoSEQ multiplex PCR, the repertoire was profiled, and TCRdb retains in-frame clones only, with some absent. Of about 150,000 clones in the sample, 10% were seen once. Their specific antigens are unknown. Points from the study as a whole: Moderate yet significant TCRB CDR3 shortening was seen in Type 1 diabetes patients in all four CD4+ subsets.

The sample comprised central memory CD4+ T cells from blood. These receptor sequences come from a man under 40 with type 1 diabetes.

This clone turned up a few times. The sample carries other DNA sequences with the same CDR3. CDR3 sequence (DNA): TGTGCCAGCAGCACGGGACTAGCGGGAGAGACCCAGTACTTC. Translating gives CASSTGLAGETQYF. This chain links TRBV9 with TRBJ2-5; TRBD2 aligns across 12 bases. Germline CDR1 is SGDLS and CDR2 is YYNGEE. The V gene end was trimmed by 4 bases and the J gene end by 4 bases; junction bases not matched to a gene: 2. This CDR3 contains 14 residues.

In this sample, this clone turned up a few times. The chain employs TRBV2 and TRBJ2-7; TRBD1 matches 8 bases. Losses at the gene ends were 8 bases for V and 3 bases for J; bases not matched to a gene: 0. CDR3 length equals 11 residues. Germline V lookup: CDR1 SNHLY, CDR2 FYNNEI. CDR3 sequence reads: CASGQGYEQYF. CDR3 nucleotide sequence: TGTGCCAGCGGACAGGGCTACGAGCAGTACTTC.

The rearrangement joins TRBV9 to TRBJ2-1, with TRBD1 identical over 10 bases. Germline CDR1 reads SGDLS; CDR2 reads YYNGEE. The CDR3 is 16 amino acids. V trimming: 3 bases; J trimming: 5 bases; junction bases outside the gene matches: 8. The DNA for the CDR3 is TGTGCCAGCAGCGAGGAGACAGGGGGCGTAGACAATGAGCAGTTCTTC. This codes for CASSEETGGVDNEQFF.

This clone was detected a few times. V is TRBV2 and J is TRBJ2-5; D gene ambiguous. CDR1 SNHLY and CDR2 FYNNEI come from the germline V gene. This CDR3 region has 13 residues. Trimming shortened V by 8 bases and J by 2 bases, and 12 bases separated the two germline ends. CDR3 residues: CASAPHAQETQYF. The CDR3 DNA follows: TGTGCCAGCGCGCCCCATGCACAAGAGACCCAGTACTTC.

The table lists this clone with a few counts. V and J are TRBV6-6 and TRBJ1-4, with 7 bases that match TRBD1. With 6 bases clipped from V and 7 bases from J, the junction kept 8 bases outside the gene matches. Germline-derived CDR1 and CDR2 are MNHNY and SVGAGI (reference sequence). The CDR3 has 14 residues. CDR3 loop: CASSPGTAPEKLFF. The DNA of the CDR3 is TGTGCCAGCAGCCCCGGGACAGCACCTGAAAAACTGTTTTTT.

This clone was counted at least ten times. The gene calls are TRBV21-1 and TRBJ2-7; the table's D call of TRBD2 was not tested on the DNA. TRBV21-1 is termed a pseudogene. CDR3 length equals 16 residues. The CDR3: CASSKIRPGDPYEQYF. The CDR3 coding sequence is TGTGCCAGCAGCAAAATAAGGCCGGGGGACCCCTACGAGCAGTACTTC.

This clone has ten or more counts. CDR3 protein: CAISDNFVVNEQFF. In nucleotides, the CDR3 is TGTGCCATCAGTGACAACTTTGTTGTGAATGAGCAGTTCTTC. This sequence joins TRBV10-3 and TRBJ2-1, with D unresolved. V shed 3 bases and J shed 7 bases, with 13 bases lying between them. The CDR3 contains 14 residues. The germline CDR1 and CDR2 sequences are ENHRY and SYGVKD.

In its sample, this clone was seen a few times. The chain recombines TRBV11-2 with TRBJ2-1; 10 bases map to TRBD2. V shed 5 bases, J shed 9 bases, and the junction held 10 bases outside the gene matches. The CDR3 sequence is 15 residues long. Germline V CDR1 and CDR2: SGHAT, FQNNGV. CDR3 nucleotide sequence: TGTGCCAGCAGCCCGAAGCGGGAGGGCCGTGGTGAGCAGTTCTTC. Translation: CASSPKREGRGEQFF. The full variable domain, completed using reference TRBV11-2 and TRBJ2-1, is EAGVAQSPRYKIIEKRQSVAFWCNPISGHATLYWYQQILGQGPKLLIQFQNNGVVDDSQLPKDRFSAERLKGVDSTLKIQPAKLEDSAVYLCASSPKREGRGEQFFGPGTRLTVL.

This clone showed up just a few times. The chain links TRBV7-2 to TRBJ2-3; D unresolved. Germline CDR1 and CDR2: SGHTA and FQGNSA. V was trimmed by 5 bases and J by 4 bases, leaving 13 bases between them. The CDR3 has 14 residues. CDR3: CASSPGGSPDTQYF. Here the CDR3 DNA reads TGTGCCAGCAGCCCAGGTGGATCACCAGATACGCAGTATTTT.

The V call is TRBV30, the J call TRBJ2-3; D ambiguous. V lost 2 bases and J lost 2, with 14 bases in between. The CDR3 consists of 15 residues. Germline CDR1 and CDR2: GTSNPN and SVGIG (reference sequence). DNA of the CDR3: TGTGCCTGGAGTTCCTACTCTGCCTACACAGATACGCAGTATTTT. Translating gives CAWSSYSAYTDTQYF. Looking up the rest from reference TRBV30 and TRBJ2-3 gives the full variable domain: SQTIHQWPATLVQPVGSPLSLECTVEGTSNPNLYWYRQAAGRGLQLLFYSVGIGQISSEVPQNLSASRPQDRQFILSSKKLLLSDSGFYLCAWSSYSAYTDTQYFGPGTRLTVL.

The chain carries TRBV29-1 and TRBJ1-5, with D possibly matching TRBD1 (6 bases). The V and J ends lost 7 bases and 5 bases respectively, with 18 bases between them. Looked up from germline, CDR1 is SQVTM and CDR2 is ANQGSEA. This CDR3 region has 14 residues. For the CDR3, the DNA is TGCAGCGCCGCCATAGATGGGGGCGATCAGCCCCAGCATTTT. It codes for CSAAIDGGDQPQHF.

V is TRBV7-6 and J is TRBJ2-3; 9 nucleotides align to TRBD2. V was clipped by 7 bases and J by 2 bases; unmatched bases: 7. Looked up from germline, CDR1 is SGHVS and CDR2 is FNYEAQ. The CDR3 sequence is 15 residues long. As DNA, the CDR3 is TGTGCCAGCAAGAAGCGGGAGGCCCTCACAGATACGCAGTATTTT. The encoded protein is CASKKREALTDTQYF.

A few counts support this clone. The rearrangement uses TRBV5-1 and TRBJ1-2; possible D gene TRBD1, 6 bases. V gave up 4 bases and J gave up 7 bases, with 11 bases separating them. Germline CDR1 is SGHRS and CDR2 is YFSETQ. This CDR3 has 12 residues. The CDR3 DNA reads TGCGCCAGCAGCCTAGGACAGACTGGCTACACCTTC. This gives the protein CASSLGQTGYTF.

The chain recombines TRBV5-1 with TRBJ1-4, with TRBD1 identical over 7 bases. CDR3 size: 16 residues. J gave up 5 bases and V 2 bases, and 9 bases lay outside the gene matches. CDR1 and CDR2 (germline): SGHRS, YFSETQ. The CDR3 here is CASSLDPRGSNEKLFF. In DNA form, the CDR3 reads TGCGCCAGCAGCTTAGACCCCAGGGGGTCGAATGAAAAACTGTTTTTT.

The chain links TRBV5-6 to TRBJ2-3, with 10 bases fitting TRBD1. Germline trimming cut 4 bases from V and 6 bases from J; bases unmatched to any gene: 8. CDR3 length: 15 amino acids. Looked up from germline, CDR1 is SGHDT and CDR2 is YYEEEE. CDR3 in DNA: TGTGCCAGCAGCCAGGGACAGGGGTATTGGGATACGCAGTATTTT. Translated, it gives CASSQGQGYWDTQYF. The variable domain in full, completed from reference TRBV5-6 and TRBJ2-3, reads DAGVTQSPTHLIKTRGQQVTLRCSPKSGHDTVSWYQQALGQGPQFIFQYYEEEERQRGNFPDRFSGHQFPNYSSELNVNALLLGDSALYLCASSQGQGYWDTQYFGPGTRLTVL.

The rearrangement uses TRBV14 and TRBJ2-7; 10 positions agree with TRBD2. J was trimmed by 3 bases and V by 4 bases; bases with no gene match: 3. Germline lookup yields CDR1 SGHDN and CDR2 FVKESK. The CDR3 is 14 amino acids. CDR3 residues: CASSPLAGGYEQYF. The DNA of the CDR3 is TGTGCCAGCAGCCCTTTAGCGGGAGGCTACGAGCAGTACTTC.

CDR3 sequence (DNA): TGTGCCAGCAGTTCGATCTGGACTAGCGGGAACTCCTACGAGCAGTACTTC. This translates into CASSSIWTSGNSYEQYF. V and J are TRBV28 and TRBJ2-7; 12 positions agree with TRBD2. In germline, CDR1 is MDHEN, CDR2 SYDVKM. With V trimmed by 4 bases and J by 0 bases, 7 bases remained unmatched. The CDR3 sequence is 17 residues long.

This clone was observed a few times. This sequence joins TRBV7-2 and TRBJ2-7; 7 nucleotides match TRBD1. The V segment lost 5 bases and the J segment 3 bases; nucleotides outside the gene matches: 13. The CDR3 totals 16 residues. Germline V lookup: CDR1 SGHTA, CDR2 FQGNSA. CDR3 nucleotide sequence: TGTGCCAGCAGCCCCTATTCTGAGACAGGGAACTACGAGCAGTACTTC. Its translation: CASSPYSETGNYEQYF.